This T cell receptor beta chain was sequenced in a study of blood T cell repertoires in COVID-19. Original methodology: By means of reference gene primer amplification, nucleated cell counts were estimated. TCRdb's copy holds only in-frame clones and misses some; the assay was immunoSEQ multiplex PCR. Clone size and V and J calls were adopted from that table, with D and trimming inferred from the DNA. The repertoire holds about 440,000 clones, with about 91% as singletons. The CDR3 contains 13 residues. Trimming left V 3 bases short and J 6 bases short, with 10 bases between. In germline, CDR1 is SGHAT, CDR2 FQNNGV.

The gene calls are TRBV11-2 and TRBJ2-3; tentatively, D is TRBD2 (6 bases). The sample taken for sequencing was peripheral blood. This clonotype was obtained from a woman aged 45-59 years with COVID-19, enrolled during active disease. Here the CDR3 DNA reads TGTGCCAGCAGCTTGGAGGGTATGGATACGCAGTATTTT. It translates to CASSLEGMDTQYF.